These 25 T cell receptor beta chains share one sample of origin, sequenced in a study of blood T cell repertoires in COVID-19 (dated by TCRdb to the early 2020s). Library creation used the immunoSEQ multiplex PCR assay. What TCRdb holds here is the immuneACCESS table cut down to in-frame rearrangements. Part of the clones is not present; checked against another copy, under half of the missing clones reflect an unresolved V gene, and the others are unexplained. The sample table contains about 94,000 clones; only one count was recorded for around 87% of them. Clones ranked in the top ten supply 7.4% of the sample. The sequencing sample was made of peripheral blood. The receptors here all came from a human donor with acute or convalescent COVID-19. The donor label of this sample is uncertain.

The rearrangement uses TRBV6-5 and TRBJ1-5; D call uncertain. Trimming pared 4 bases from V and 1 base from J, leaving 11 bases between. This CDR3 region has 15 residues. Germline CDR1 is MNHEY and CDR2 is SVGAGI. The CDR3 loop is CASSLEGGSNQPQHF. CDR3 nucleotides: TGTGCCAGCAGTTTGGAGGGAGGGAGCAATCAGCCCCAGCATTTT.

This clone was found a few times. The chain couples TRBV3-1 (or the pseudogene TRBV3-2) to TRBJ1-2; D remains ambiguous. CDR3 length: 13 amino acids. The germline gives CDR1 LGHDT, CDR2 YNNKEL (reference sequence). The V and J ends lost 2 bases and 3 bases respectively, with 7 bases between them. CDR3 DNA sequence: TGTGCCAGCAGCCAAAGAGAGGACTATGGCTACACCTTC. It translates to CASSQREDYGYTF.

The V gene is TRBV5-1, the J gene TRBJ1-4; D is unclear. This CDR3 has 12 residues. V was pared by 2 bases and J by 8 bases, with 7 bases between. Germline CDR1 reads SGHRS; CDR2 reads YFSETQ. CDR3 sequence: CASSFTGEKLFF. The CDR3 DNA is TGCGCCAGCAGCTTCACCGGGGAAAAACTGTTTTTT.

CDR3: CSVRTGADYGYTF. As DNA, the CDR3 is TGCAGCGTCCGGACAGGGGCAGACTATGGCTACACCTTC. The V gene is TRBV29-1, the J gene TRBJ1-2; 9 positions match TRBD1. Trimming at V came to 6 bases and at J to 3 bases, leaving 5 bases not matched to a gene. Per germline, CDR1 SQVTM and CDR2 ANQGSEA. This CDR3 comprises 13 residues.

The CDR3, as DNA: TGTGCCAGCAGTTTAAGGACAGGGCGAGGTGAAAAACTGTTTTTT. Protein sequence: CASSLRTGRGEKLFF. This chain links TRBV28 with TRBJ1-4, with TRBD1 identical over 8 bases. The junction had 6 bases not matched to a gene; V was cut back by 2 bases and J by 7 bases. Germline CDR1 and CDR2: MDHEN and SYDVKM. The CDR3 has 15 residues.

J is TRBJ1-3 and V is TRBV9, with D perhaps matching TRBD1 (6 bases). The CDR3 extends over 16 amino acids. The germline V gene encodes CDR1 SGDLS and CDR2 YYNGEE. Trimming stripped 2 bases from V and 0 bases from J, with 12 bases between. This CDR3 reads CASSVTGSPSGNTIYF. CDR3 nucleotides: TGTGCCAGCAGCGTTACAGGGAGTCCCTCTGGAAACACCATATATTTT.

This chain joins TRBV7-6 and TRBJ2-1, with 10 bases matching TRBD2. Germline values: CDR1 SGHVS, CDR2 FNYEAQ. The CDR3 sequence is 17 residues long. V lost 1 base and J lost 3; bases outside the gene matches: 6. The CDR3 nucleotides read TGTGCCAGCAGCTTAGAGCCTAGCGGGGGTTACTACAATGAGCAGTTCTTC. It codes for CASSLEPSGGYYNEQFF.

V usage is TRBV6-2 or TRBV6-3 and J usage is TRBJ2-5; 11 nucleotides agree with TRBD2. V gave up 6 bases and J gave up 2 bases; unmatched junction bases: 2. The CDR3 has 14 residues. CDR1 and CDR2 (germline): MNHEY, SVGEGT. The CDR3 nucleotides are TGTGCCAGCAGCCGACTAGCGGGGCAAGAGACCCAGTACTTC. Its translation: CASSRLAGQETQYF.

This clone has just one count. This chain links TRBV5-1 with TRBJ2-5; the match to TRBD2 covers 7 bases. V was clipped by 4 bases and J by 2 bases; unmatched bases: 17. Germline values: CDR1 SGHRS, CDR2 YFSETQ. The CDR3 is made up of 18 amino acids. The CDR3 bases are TGCGCCAGCAGCCCGGGCGGGGGTCGGGCGAGCGGGCAAGAGACCCAGTACTTC. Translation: CASSPGGGRASGQETQYF.

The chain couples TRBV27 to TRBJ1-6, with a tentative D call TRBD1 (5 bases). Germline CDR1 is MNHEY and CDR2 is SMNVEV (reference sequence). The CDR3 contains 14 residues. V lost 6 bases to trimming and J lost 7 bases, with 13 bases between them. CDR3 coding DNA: TGTGCCAGCAGAAATGGAGGGACCAATTCACCCCTCCACTTT. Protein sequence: CASRNGGTNSPLHF.

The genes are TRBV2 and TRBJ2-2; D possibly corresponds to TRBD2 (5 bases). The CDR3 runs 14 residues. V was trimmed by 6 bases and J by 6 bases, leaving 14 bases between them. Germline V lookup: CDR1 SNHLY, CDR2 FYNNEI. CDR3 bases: TGTGCCAGCAGGGAAAGGGAGTTGGCCGGGGAGCTGTTTTTT. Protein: CASRERELAGELFF.

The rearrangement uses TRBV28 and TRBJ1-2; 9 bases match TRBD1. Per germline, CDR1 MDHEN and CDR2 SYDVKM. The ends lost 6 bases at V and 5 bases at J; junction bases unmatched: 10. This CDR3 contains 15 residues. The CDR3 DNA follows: TGTGCCAGCAGCTTTGCCCGACAGGGGGGATATGGCTACACCTTC. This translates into CASSFARQGGYGYTF.

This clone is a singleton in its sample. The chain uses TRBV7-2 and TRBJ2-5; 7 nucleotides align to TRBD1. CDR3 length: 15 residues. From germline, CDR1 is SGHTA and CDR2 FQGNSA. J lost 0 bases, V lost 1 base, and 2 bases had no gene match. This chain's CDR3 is CASSLGGQYQETQYF. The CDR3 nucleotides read TGTGCCAGCAGCTTAGGGGGACAGTACCAAGAGACCCAGTACTTC.

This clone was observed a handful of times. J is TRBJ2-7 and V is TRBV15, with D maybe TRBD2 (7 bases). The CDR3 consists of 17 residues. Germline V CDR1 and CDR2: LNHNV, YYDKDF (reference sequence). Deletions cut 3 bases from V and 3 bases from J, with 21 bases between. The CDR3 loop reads CATSSPVTGGRGYEQYF. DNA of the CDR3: TGTGCCACCAGCAGCCCCGTGACGGGGGGCCGGGGCTACGAGCAGTACTTC. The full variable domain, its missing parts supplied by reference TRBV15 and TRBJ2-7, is DAMVIQNPRYQVTQFGKPVTLSCSQTLNHNVMYWYQQKSSQAPKLLFHYYDKDFNNEADTPDNFQSRRPNTSFCFLDIRSPGLGDTAMYLCATSSPVTGGRGYEQYFGPGTRLTVT.

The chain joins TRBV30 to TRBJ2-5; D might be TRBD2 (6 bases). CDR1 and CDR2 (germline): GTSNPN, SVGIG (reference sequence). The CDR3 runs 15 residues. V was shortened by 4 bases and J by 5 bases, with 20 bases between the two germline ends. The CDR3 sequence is CAWTRQGGGGETQYF. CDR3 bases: TGTGCCTGGACCCGGCAGGGCGGAGGAGGGGAGACCCAGTACTTC.

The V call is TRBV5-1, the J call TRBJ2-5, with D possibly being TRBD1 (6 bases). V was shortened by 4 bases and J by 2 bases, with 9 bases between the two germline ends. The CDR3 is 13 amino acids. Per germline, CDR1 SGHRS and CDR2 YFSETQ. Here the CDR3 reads CASSTTGQETQYF. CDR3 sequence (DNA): TGCGCCAGCAGCACCACAGGGCAAGAGACCCAGTACTTC.

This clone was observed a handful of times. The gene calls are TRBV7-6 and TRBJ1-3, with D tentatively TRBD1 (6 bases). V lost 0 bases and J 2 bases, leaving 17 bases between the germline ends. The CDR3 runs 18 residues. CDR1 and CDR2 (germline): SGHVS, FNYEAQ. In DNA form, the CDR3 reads TGTGCCAGCAGCTTAGCGGGCAGGCAGGGGATGGCTGGAAACACCATATATTTT. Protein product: CASSLAGRQGMAGNTIYF.

CDR3 bases: TGTGCCAGCAGCCTCCCCCCCACAGGGGGCAGGGAGACCCAGTACTTC. Its protein product is CASSLPPTGGRETQYF. The chain links TRBV5-4 to TRBJ2-5; 9 bases map to TRBD1. The CDR3 contains 16 residues. J gave up 5 bases and V 4 bases, and 12 bases lay outside the gene matches. Germline CDR1 reads SGHNT; CDR2 reads YYREEE (reference sequence).

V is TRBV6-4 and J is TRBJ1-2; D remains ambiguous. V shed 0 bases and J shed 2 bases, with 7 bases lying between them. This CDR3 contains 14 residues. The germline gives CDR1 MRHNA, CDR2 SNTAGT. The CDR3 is CASSDSSGNYGYTF. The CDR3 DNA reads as TGTGCCAGCAGTGACTCGAGCGGAAACTATGGCTACACCTTC.

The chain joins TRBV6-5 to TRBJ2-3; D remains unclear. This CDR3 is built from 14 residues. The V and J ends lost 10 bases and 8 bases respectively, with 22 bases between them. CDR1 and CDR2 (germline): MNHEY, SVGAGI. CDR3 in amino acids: CATLLTQAQATQYF. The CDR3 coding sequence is TGTGCCACCCTATTAACGCAGGCCCAGGCTACGCAGTATTTT.

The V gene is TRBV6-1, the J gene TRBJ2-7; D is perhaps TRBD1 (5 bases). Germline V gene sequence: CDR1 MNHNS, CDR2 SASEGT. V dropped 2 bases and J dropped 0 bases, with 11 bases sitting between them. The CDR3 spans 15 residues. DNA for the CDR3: TGTGCCAGCAGTGAAAATGCAGGGTTCTCCTACGAGCAGTACTTC. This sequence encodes CASSENAGFSYEQYF.

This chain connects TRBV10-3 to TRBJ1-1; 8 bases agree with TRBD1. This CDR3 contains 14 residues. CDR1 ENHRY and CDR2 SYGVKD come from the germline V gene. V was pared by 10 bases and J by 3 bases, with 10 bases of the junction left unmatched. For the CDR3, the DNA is TGTGCCACCGCGAAACAGGGGGACGACACTGAAGCTTTCTTT. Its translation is CATAKQGDDTEAFF.

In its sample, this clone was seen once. CDR3 in amino acids: CASSTPTQGIHQPQHF. The CDR3 DNA sequence: TGTGCCAGTAGTACTCCGACCCAGGGGATTCATCAGCCCCAGCATTTT. This chain uses TRBV19 with TRBJ1-5; D perhaps matches TRBD1 (6 bases). Per the germline V gene, CDR1 is LNHDA and CDR2 is SQIVND (reference sequence). The CDR3 length is 16 residues. V lost 4 bases and J 5 bases, leaving 18 bases between the germline ends.

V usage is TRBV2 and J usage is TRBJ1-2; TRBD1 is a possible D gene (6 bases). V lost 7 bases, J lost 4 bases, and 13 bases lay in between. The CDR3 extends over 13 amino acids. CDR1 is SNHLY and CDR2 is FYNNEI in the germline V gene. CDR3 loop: CASITRQVYGYTF. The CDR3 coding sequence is TGTGCCAGCATAACGCGACAGGTCTATGGCTACACCTTC.

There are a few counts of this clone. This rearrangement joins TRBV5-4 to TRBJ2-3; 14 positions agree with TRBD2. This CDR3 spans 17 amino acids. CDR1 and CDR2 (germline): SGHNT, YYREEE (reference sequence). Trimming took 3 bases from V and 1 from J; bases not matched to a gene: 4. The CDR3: CASSSPTSGGGTDTQYF. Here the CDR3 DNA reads TGTGCCAGCAGCTCCCCGACTAGCGGGGGGGGCACAGATACGCAGTATTTT.